These 16 T cell receptor beta chains were all obtained from the same sample, sequenced in a study of T-cell reconstitution after alpha-beta-depleted transplantation in children. This sample's TCRbeta library carried unique molecular identifier barcodes. TCRdb re-analysed the PCR reads in MiXCR, keeping a single row per CDR3 protein. The sample consists of approximately 590,000 distinct CDR3 sequences, about 10% of them appearing once. The sequencing used PBMCs from the stem cell graft donor, collected from the stem cell graft. The receptor source for this set is a human donor who donated a stem cell graft to a child with acute myeloid leukemia.

The table lists this clonotype with many counts. This chain connects TRBV5-6 to TRBJ2-5, with 7 bases matching TRBD1. V gave up 4 bases and J gave up 0 bases; unmatched junction bases: 9. CDR1 and CDR2 from the germline V gene are SGHDT and YYEEEE. The CDR3 consists of 16 residues. The CDR3 spells CASSPRTGAYQETQYF. CDR3 DNA sequence: TGTGCCAGCAGCCCACGTACAGGGGCGTACCAAGAGACCCAGTACTTC.

The sample holds many counts of this clonotype. The chain uses TRBV7-8 and TRBJ1-3, with D hard to call. V was pared by 1 base and J by 4 bases, with 8 bases between. CDR3 length: 14 residues. Germline CDR1 is SGHVS and CDR2 is FQNEAQ. The CDR3 sequence: CASSLVQGGNTIYF. CDR3 coding DNA: TGTGCCAGCAGCTTAGTTCAAGGAGGAAACACCATATATTTT.

There are a few counts of this clonotype. V and J are TRBV27 and TRBJ1-6; 7 positions agree with TRBD1. The CDR3 is 16 amino acids. Looked up from germline, CDR1 is MNHEY and CDR2 is SMNVEV (reference sequence). Losses at the gene ends were 5 bases for V and 4 bases for J; bases not matched to a gene: 8. DNA of the CDR3: TGTGCCAGCAGTCTACGACAGGGAGGGTATAATTCACCCCTCCACTTT. Translation gives CASSLRQGGYNSPLHF.

J is TRBJ2-7 and V is TRBV7-2; TRBD2 agrees at 8 bases. This CDR3 is built from 14 residues. Germline V CDR1 and CDR2: SGHTA, FQGNSA. Trimming cost V 5 bases and J 3 bases; bases outside gene matches: 6. The CDR3 region has the DNA TGTGCCAGCAGCCTCCGGACTAGCAACTACGAGCAGTACTTC. Its protein is CASSLRTSNYEQYF.

This rearrangement joins TRBV18 to TRBJ2-2; 7 bases agree with TRBD1. CDR3 length: 16 residues. Germline CDR1 KGHSH, CDR2 LQKENI. Trimming took 3 bases from V and 0 from J; bases not matched to a gene: 4. The CDR3 loop is CASSPRGQTNTGELFF. The CDR3 coding sequence is TGTGCCAGCTCACCCCGGGGACAGACGAACACCGGGGAGCTGTTTTTT.

The chain has TRBV7-2 and TRBJ2-7; D may be TRBD2 (5 bases). V was trimmed by 5 bases and J by 1 base, leaving 18 bases between them. The CDR3 is 16 residues long. Germline values: CDR1 SGHTA, CDR2 FQGNSA. CDR3: CASSLTGSMVSYEQYF. CDR3 coding DNA: TGTGCCAGCAGCCTAACGGGGTCGATGGTATCCTACGAGCAGTACTTC.

Many counts were recorded for this clonotype. The V gene is TRBV9, the J gene TRBJ2-1; tentative D call: TRBD1 (6 bases). The ends were cut back, 1 base at V and 10 bases at J, with 18 bases in the middle. The CDR3 extends over 15 amino acids. Looked up from germline, CDR1 is SGDLS and CDR2 is YYNGEE. CDR3 protein: CASSVSIRGTGEQFF. CDR3 coding DNA: TGTGCCAGCAGCGTATCCATTAGGGGGACCGGGGAGCAGTTCTTC.

The chain uses TRBV2 and TRBJ2-3; D gene uncertain. The CDR3 is 13 residues long. V was pared by 6 bases and J by 2 bases, with 9 bases between. Germline loops: CDR1 SNHLY, CDR2 FYNNEI. CDR3 loop: CASSYPTTDTQYF. CDR3 DNA: TGTGCCAGCAGCTACCCTACCACAGATACGCAGTATTTT.

The CDR3 spells CASSLVGTYTDTQYF. The CDR3 DNA follows: TGTGCCAGCAGCTTAGTAGGGACCTACACAGATACGCAGTATTTT. The chain uses TRBV7-2 and TRBJ2-3; D possibly matches TRBD1 or TRBD2 (5 bases each). The germline V gene has CDR1 SGHTA and CDR2 FQGNSA. V lost 1 base and J lost 2, with 10 bases in between. This CDR3 contains 15 residues.

This clonotype was observed a handful of times. This chain uses TRBV7-8 with TRBJ2-1, with 8 bases identical to TRBD2. The CDR3 spans 17 residues. Per germline, CDR1 SGHVS and CDR2 FQNEAQ. V was clipped by 1 base and J by 5 bases; unmatched bases: 10. In nucleotides, the CDR3 is TGTGCCAGCAGCTTAGTTGTTGCTAGCGGGCGACACAATGAGCAGTTCTTC. This encodes CASSLVVASGRHNEQFF. Based on the CDR3 plus reference TRBV7-8 and TRBJ2-1, the full variable domain is GAGVSQSPRYKVAKRGQDVALRCDPISGHVSLFWYQQALGQGPEFLTYFQNEAQLDKSGLPSDRFFAERPEGSVSTLKIQRTQQEDSAVYLCASSLVVASGRHNEQFFGPGTRLTVL.

This clonotype was detected only a few times. A clone one base away is much larger, so this may be a read error. This sequence joins TRBV5-1 and TRBJ2-3, with 12 nucleotides matching TRBD2. CDR1 is SGHRS, CDR2 YFSETQ, per germline. Unmatched junction bases numbered 3, after V lost 6 bases and J lost 4 bases. The CDR3 has 14 residues. In DNA, the CDR3 is TGCGCCAGCAAACTAGCGGGAGGCGCAGATACGCAGTATTTT. Protein product: CASKLAGGADTQYF.

The chain employs TRBV7-9 and TRBJ2-7, with D uncertain. The CDR3 sequence is 14 residues long. Germline V gene lookup returns CDR1 SEHNR and CDR2 FQNEAQ (reference sequence). The V end lost 4 bases, the J end lost 0 bases, and 10 bases lay between the germline ends. In nucleotides, the CDR3 is TGTGCCAGCAGCTCCGACACGAGCTCCTACGAGCAGTACTTC. Amino acid sequence: CASSSDTSSYEQYF.

The chain has TRBV25-1 and TRBJ1-2, with D possibly TRBD1 on 5 matching bases. This CDR3 has 16 amino acids. Between the trimmed V and J ends, which lost 4 bases and 8 bases, there was a span of 23 bases. Per the germline V gene, CDR1 is MGHDK and CDR2 is SYGVNS. CDR3 DNA: TGTGCCAGCAGTGTAGCAGGGAACGGGGTTACGCGGGGCTACACCTTC. Protein: CASSVAGNGVTRGYTF.

This clonotype was seen a few times. This chain links TRBV4-2 with TRBJ2-3; 9 nucleotides line up with TRBD2. V was clipped by 0 bases and J by 5 bases; unmatched bases: 6. The CDR3 spans 16 residues. From germline, CDR1 is LGHNA and CDR2 YNFKEQ. The CDR3, as DNA: TGTGCCAGCAGCCAAGATAGCGGGAGAGGAGGAGATACGCAGTATTTT. Translated: CASSQDSGRGGDTQYF.

This chain links TRBV7-3 with TRBJ1-6; D uncertain. CDR3 size: 13 residues. Deletions cut 6 bases from V and 7 bases from J, with 10 bases between. Germline CDR1 and CDR2: SGHTA and FQGTGA. CDR3: CASRDTGNSPLHF. The CDR3 nucleotides read TGTGCCAGCAGAGACACTGGAAATTCACCCCTCCACTTT.

The table lists this clonotype with a few counts. One junction end does not reproduce the germline sequence, and a read error may be involved. This chain connects TRBV3-1 to TRBJ1-1, with 7 bases matching TRBD1. The germline V gene encodes CDR1 LGHDT and CDR2 YNNKEL (reference sequence). There are 14 residues in the CDR3. This CDR3 reads CASTQRTGDTEAFF. As DNA, the CDR3 is TGTGCCAGCACCCAAAGGACAGGAGACACTGAAGCTTTCTTT.